These 5 T cell receptor beta chains share one sample of origin, sequenced in a study of T cells expressing NK-cell markers. TCRdb reprocessed the 5' RACE reads, with one entry per CDR3 protein and no DNA. Its clone listing holds more than 400,000 distinct CDR3 sequences. Sequencing was carried out using blood T cells: a sorted CD56 or NKG2C T cell subset, CD4+ or CD8+ T cells, or bulk PBMC T cells (not recorded which). The origin of the receptors is a woman aged 18-69 years in good health.

V usage is TRBV5-1 and J usage is TRBJ2-3; TCRdb names TRBD2, which stays unverified in the absence of DNA. CDR1 SGHRS and CDR2 YFSETQ come from the germline V gene. The CDR3 runs 13 residues. CDR3 amino acids: CASTRRSTDTQYF.

This chain uses TRBV20-1 with TRBJ2-2; TCRdb calls TRBD1, which cannot be checked without DNA. The CDR3 is 16 amino acids. Germline CDR1 and CDR2: DFQATT and SNEGSKA (reference sequence). The CDR3 spells CSARDPFRGNTGELFF.

The chain has TRBV10-3 and TRBJ2-1; TCRdb picks TRBD1, but there is no DNA to check that call. This CDR3 has 15 amino acids. CDR1 and CDR2 from the germline V gene are ENHRY and SYGVKD. The CDR3: CAISESLGGGNEQFF.

This rearrangement joins TRBV7-8 to TRBJ2-3; TCRdb lists TRBD1, though no DNA is available to test this call. The CDR3 contains 15 residues. Germline V gene data show CDR1 as SGHVS and CDR2 as FQNEAQ. CDR3 in amino acids: CASSHNVGGWDTQYF.

This rearrangement joins TRBV5-1 to TRBJ2-2. The CDR3 runs to 13 residues. The germline V gene has CDR1 SGHRS and CDR2 YFSETQ. The CDR3 sequence: CASIWENTGELFF.